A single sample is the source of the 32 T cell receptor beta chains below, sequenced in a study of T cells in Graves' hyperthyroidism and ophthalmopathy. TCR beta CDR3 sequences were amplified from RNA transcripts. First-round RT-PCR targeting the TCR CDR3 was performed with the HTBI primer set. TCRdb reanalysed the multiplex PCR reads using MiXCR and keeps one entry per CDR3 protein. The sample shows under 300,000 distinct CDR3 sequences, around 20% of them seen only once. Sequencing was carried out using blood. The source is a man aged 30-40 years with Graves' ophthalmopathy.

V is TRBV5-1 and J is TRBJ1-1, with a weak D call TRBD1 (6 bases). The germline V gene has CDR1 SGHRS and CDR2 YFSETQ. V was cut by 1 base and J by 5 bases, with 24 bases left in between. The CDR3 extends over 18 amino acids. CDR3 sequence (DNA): TGCGCCAGCAGCTTGAACCCAACCGCAGTCGGAGGGGGGACTGAAGCTTTCTTT. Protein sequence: CASSLNPTAVGGGTEAFF.

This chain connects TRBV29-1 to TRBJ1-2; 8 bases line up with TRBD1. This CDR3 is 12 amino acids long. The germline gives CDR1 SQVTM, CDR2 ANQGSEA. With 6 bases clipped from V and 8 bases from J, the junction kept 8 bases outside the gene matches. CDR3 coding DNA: TGCAGCGTGACAGGGGAATTGCCAGGCTACACCTTC. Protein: CSVTGELPGYTF.

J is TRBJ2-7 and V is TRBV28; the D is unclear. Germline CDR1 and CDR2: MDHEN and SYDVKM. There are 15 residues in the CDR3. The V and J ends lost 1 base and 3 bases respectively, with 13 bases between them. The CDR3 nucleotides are TGTGCCAGCAGTTTATCTATCGGCGACAACTACGAGCAGTACTTC. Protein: CASSLSIGDNYEQYF.

Here the CDR3 DNA reads TGTGCCAGCAGGCCATCTGGACTAGATGGGGATAATGAGCAGTTCTTC. This gives the protein CASRPSGLDGDNEQFF. This sequence joins TRBV28 and TRBJ2-1; TRBD2 matches 7 bases. V trimming: 6 bases; J trimming: 7 bases; junction bases outside the gene matches: 15. CDR1 is MDHEN, CDR2 SYDVKM, per germline. This CDR3 is built from 16 residues.

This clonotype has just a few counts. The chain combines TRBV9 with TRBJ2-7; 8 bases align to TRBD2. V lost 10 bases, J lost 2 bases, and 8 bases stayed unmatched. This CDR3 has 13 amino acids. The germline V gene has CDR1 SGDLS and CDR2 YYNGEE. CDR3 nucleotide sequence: TGTGCCCCAATAGCGGGGCGAACCTACGAGCAGTACTTC. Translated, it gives CAPIAGRTYEQYF.

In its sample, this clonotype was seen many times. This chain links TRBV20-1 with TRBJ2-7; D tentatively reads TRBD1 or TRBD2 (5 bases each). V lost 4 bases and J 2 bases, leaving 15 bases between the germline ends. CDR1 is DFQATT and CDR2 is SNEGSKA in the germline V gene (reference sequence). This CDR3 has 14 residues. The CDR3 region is CSAISGGSTYEQYF. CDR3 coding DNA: TGCAGTGCTATCTCTGGGGGTTCCACCTACGAGCAGTACTTC.

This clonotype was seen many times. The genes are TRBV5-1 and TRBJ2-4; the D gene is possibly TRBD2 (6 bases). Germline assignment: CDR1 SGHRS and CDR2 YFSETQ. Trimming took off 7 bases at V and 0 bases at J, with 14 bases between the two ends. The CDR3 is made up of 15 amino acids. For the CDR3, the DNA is TGCGCCAGCGGTGACGGGGGACTAGCCAAAAACATTCAGTACTTC. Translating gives CASGDGGLAKNIQYF.

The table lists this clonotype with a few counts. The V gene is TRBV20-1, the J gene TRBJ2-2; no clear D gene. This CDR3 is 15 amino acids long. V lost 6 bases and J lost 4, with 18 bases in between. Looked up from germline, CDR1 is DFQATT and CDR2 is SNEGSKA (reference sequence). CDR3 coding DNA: TGCAGTGCCCCAACCCTAGGATCGGGCACCGGGGAGCTGTTTTTT. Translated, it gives CSAPTLGSGTGELFF.

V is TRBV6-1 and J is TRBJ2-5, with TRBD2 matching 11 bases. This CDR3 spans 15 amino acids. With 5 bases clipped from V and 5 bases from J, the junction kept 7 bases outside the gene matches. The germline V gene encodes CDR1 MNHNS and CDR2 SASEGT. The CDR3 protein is CASSSLASGRETQYF. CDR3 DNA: TGTGCCAGCAGTAGTTTGGCTAGCGGGAGGGAGACCCAGTACTTC.

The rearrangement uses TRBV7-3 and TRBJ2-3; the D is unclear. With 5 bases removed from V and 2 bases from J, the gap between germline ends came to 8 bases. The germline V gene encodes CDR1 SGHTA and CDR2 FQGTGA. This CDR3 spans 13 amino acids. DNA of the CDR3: TGTGCCAGCAGCCCATACCTCACAGATACGCAGTATTTT. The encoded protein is CASSPYLTDTQYF.

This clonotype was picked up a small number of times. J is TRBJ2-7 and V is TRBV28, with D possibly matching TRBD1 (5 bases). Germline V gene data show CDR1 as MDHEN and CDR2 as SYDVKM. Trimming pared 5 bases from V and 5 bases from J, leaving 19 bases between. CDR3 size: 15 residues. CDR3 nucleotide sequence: TGTGCCAGCAGTACGCCAGCAGGGAACAGCAACGAGCAGTACTTC. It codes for CASSTPAGNSNEQYF. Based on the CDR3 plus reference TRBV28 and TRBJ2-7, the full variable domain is DVKVTQSSRYLVKRTGEKVFLECVQDMDHENMFWYRQDPGLGLRLIYFSYDVKMKEKGDIPEGYSVSREKKERFSLILESASTNQTSMYLCASSTPAGNSNEQYFGPGTRLTVT.

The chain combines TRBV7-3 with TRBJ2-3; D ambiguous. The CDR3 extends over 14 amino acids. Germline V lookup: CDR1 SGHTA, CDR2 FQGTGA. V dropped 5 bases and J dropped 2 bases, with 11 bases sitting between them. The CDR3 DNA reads TGTGCCAGCAGCCCTACTAAACTCACAGATACGCAGTATTTT. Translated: CASSPTKLTDTQYF.

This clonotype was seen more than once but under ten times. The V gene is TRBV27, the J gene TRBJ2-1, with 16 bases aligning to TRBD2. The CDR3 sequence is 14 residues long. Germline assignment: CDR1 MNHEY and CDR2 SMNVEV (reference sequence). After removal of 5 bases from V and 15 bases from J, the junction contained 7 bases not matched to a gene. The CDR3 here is CASSLLGLAGGTFF. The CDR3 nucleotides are TGTGCCAGCAGTCTCCTGGGACTAGCGGGAGGGACGTTCTTC.

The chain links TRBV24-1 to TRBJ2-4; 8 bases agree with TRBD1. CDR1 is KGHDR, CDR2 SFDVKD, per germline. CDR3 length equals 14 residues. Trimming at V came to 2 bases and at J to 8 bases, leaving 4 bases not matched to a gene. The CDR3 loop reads CATSDSQGVDIQYF. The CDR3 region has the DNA TGTGCCACCAGTGATTCACAGGGGGTGGACATTCAGTACTTC.

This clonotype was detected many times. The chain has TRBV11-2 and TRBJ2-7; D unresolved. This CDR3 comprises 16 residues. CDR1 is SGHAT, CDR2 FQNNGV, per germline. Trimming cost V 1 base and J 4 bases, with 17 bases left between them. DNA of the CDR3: TGTGCCAGCAGCTTAGGGTGGGGTGGGTTTAGTTACGAGCAGTACTTC. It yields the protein CASSLGWGGFSYEQYF.

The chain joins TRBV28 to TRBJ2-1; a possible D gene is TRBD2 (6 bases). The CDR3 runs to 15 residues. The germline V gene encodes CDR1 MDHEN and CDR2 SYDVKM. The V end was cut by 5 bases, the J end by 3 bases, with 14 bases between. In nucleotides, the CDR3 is TGTGCCAGCAGTCTCAAGCGGGCGCTCTACAATGAGCAGTTCTTC. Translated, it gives CASSLKRALYNEQFF.

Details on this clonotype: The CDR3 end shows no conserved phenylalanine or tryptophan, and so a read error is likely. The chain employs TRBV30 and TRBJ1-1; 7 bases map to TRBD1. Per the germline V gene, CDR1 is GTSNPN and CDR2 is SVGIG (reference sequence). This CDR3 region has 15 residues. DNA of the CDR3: TGTGCCTGGAATAACAGGGGTCCTATGAACACTGAGGCTTTCCTT. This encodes CAWNNRGPMNTEAFL.

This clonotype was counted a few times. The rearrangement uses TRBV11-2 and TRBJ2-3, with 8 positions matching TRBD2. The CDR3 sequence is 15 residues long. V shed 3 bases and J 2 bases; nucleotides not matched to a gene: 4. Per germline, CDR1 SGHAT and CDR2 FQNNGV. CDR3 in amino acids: CASSFGGGATDTQYF. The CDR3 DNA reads TGTGCCAGCAGCTTCGGGGGGGGGGCCACAGATACGCAGTATTTT.

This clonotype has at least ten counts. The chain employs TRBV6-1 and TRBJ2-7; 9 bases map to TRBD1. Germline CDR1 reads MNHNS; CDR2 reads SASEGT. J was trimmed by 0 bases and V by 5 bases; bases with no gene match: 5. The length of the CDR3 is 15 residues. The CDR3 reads CASSSGQGFSYEQYF. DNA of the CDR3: TGTGCCAGCAGTTCGGGACAGGGATTCTCCTACGAGCAGTACTTC.

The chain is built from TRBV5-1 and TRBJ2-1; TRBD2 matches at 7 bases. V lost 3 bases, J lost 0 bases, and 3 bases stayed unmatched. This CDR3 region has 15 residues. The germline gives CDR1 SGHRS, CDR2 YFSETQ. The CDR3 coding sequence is TGCGCCAGCAGCTGGAGCGGGAACTCCTACAATGAGCAGTTCTTC. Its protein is CASSWSGNSYNEQFF.

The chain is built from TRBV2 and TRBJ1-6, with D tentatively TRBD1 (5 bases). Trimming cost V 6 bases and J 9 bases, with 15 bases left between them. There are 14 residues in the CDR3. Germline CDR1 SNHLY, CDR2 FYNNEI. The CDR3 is CASRTRDGASPLHF. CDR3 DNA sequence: TGTGCCAGCAGAACTCGGGACGGGGCTTCACCCCTCCACTTT. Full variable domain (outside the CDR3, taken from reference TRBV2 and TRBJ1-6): EPEVTQTPSHQVTQMGQEVILRCVPISNHLYFYWYRQILGQKVEFLVSFYNNEISEKSEIFDDQFSVERPDGSNFTLKIRSTKLEDSAMYFCASRTRDGASPLHFGNGTRLTVT.

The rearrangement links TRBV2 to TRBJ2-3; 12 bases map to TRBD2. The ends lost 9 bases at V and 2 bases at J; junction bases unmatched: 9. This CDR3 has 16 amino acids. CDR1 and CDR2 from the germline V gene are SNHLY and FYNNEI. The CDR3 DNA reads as TGTGCCAGGCAAGTTGGGACTAGCGGGTACACAGATACGCAGTATTTT. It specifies CARQVGTSGYTDTQYF.

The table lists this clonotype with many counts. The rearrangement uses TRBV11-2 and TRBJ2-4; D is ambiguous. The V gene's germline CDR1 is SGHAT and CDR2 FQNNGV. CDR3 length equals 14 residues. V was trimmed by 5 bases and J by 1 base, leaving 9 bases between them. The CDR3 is CASSASRAKNIQYF. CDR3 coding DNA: TGTGCCAGCAGCGCTTCGAGGGCCAAAAACATTCAGTACTTC.

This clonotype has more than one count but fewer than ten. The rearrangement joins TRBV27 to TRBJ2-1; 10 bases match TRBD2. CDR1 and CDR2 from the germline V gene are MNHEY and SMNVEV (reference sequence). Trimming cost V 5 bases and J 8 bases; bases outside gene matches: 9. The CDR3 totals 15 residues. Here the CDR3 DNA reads TGTGCCAGCAGTCCGGTAGCGGGAGGTGGCGATGAGCAGTTCTTC. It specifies CASSPVAGGGDEQFF.

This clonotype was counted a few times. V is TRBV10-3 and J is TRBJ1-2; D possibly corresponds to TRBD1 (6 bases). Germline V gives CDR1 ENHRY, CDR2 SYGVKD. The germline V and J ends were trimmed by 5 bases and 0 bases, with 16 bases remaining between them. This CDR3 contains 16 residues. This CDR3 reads CAISIVAGHTNYGYTF. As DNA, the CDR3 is TGTGCCATCAGTATCGTAGCGGGACATACTAACTATGGCTACACCTTC.

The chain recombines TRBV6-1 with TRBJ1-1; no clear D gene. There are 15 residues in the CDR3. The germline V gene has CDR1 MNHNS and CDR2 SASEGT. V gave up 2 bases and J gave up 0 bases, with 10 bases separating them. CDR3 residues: CASSEHAAVNTEAFF. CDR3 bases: TGTGCCAGCAGTGAACACGCAGCAGTGAACACTGAAGCTTTCTTT.

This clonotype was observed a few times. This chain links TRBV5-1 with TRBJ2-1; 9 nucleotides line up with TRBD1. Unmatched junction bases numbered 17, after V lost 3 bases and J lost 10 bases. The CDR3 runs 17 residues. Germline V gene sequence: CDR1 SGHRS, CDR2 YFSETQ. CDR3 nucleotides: TGCGCCAGCAGCTGGGGTCCATGGGGACAGGGCGGCGACGAGCAGTTCTTC. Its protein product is CASSWGPWGQGGDEQFF.

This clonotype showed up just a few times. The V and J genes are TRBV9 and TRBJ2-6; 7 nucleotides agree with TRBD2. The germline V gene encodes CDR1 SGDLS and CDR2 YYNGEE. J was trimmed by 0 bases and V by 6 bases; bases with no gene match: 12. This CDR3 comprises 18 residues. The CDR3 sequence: CASTSSGRVRSGANVLTF. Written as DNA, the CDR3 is TGTGCCAGCACCTCTTCGGGGAGGGTCCGCTCTGGGGCCAACGTCCTGACTTTC.

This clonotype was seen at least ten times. The CDR3 nucleotides read TGCAGTGCTAGAGAGCTCCAGGGGCTAGGCGATGAGCAGTTCTTC. It is translated as CSARELQGLGDEQFF. This chain connects TRBV20-1 to TRBJ2-1; tentative D call: TRBD1 (6 bases). V was trimmed by 0 bases and J by 8 bases, leaving 17 bases between them. The CDR3 totals 15 residues. Germline V gives CDR1 DFQATT, CDR2 SNEGSKA (reference sequence).

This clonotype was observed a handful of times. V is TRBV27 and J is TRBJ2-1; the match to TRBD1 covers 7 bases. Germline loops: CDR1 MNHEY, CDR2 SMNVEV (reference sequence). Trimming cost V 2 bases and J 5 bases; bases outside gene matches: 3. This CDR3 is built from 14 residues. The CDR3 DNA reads TGTGCCAGCAGTTTAGACAGGGCCCACAATGAGCAGTTCTTC. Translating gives CASSLDRAHNEQFF.

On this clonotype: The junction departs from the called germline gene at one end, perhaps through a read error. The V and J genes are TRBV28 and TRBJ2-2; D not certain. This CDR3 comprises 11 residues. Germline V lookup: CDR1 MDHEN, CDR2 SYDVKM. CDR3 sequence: CASSFPGELFF. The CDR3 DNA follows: TGTGCCAGCAGTTTCCCCGGTGAGCTGTTTTTT. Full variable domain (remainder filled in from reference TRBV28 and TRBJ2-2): DVKVTQSSRYLVKRTGEKVFLECVQDMDHENMFWYRQDPGLGLRLIYFSYDVKMKEKGDIPEGYSVSREKKERFSLILESASTNQTSMYLCASSFPGELFFGEGSRLTVL.

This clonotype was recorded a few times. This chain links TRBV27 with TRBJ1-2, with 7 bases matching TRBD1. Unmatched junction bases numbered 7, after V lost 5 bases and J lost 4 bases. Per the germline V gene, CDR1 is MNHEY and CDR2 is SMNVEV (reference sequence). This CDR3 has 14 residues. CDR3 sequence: CASSLLGQPYGYTF. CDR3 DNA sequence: TGTGCCAGCAGTCTATTGGGACAGCCCTATGGCTACACCTTC.